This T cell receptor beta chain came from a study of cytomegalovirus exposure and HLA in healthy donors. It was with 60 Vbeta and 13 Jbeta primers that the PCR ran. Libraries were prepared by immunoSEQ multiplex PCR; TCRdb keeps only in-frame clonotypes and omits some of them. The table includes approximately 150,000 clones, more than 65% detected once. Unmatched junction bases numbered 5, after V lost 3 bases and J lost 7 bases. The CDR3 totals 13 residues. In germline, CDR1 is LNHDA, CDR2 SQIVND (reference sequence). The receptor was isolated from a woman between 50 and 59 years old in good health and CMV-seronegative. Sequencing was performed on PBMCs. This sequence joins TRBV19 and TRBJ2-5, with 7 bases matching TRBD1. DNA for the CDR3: TGTGCCAGTAGTATCCGGACAGGTCCGACCCAGTACTTC. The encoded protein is CASSIRTGPTQYF.